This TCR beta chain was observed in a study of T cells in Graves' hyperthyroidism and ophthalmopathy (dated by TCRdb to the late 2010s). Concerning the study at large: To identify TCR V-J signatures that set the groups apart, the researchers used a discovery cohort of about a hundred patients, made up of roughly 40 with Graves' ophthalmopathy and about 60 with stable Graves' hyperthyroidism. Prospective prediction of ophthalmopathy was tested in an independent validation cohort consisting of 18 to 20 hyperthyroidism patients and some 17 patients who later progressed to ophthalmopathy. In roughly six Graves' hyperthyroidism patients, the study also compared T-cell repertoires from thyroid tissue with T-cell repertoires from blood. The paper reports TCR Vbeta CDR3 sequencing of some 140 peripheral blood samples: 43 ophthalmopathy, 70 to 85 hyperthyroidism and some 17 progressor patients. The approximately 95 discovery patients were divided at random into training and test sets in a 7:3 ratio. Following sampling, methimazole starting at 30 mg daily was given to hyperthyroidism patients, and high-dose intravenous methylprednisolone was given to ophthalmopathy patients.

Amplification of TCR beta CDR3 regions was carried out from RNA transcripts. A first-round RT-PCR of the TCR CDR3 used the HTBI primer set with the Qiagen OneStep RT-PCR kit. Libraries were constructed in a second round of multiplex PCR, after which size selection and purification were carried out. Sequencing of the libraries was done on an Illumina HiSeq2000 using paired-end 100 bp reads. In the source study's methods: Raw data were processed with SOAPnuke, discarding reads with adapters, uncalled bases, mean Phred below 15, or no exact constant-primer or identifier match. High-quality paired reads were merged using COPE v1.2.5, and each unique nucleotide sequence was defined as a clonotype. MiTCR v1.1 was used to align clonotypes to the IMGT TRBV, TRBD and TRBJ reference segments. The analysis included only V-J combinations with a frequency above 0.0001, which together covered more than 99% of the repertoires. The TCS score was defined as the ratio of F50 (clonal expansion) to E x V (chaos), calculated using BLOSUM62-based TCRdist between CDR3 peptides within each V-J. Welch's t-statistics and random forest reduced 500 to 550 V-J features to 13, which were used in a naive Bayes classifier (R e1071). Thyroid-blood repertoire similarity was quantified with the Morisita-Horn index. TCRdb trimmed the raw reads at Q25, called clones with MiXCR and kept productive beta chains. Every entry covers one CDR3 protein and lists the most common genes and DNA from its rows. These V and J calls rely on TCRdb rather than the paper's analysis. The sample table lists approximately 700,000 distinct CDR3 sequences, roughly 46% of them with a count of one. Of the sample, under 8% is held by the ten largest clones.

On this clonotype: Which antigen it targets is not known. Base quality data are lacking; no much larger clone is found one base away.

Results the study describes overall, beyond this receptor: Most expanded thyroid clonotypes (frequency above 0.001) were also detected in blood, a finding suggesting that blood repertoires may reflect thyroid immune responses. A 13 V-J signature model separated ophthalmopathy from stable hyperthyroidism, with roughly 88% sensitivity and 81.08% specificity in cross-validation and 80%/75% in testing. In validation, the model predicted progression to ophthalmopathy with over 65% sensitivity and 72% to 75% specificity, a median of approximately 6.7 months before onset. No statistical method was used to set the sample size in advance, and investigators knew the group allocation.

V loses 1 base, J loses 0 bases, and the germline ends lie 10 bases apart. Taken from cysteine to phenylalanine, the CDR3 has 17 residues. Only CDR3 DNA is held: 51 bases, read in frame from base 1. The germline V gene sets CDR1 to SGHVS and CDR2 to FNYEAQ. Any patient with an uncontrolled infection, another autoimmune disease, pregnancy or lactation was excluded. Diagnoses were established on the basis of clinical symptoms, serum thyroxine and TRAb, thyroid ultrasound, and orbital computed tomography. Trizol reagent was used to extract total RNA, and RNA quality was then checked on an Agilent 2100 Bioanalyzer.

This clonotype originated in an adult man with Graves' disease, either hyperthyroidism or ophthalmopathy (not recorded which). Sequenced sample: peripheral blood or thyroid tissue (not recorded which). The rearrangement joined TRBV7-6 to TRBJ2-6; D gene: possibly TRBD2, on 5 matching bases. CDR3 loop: CASSLGMGSSGANVLTF. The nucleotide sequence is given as TGTGCCAGCAGCTTAGGTATGGGGAGCTCTGGGGCCAACGTCCTGACTTTC.